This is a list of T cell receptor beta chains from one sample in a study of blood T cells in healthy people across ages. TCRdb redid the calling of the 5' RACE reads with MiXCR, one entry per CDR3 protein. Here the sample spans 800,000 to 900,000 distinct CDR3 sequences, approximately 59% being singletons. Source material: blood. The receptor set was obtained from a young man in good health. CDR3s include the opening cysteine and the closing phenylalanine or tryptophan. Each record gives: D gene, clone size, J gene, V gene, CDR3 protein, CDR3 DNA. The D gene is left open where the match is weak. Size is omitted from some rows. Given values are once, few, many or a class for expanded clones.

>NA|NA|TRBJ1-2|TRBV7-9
CASSPPGGDLYGYTF
TGTGCCAGCAGCCCCCCCGGGGGCGACCTCTATGGCTACACCTTC
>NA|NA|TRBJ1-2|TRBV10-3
CAISGEQTNYGYTF
TGTGCCATCAGTGGAGAACAAACTAACTATGGCTACACCTTC
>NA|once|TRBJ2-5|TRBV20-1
CSARYDVPETQYF
TGCAGCGCTAGATACGATGTACCTGAGACCCAGTACTTC
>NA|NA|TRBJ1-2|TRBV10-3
CAISESGGWYGYTF
TGTGCCATCAGTGAGTCTGGGGGTTGGTATGGCTACACCTTC
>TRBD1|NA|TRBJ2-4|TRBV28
CASSPTGGIVKNIQYF
TGTGCCAGCAGCCCGACAGGGGGAATAGTCAAAAACATTCAGTACTTC
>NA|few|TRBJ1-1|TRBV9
CASSLDTTEAFF
TGTGCCAGCAGTCTTGATACCACTGAAGCTTTCTTT
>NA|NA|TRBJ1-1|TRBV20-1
CSARWVATEAFF
TGCAGTGCTAGGTGGGTAGCCACTGAAGCTTTCTTT
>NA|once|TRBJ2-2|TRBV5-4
CASAQGGGTGELFF
TGTGCCAGCGCTCAGGGAGGCGGCACCGGGGAGCTGTTTTTT
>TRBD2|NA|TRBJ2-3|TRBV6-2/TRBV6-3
CASSGQTSDSTDTQYF
TGTGCCAGCAGCGGACAAACTAGCGATAGCACAGATACGCAGTATTTT
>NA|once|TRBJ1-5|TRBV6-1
CASSGSWSNQPQHF
TGTGCCAGCAGTGGAAGTTGGAGCAATCAGCCCCAGCATTTT
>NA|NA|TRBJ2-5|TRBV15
CATSRDLWGDPQETQYF
TGTGCCACCAGCAGAGATCTTTGGGGGGACCCCCAAGAGACCCAGTACTTC
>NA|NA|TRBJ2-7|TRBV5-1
CASRNGRYEQYF
TGCGCCAGCCGAAACGGAAGGTACGAGCAGTACTTC
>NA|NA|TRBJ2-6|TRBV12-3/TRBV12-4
CASTFSRAGANVLTF
TGTGCCAGCACCTTCTCCAGGGCTGGGGCCAACGTCCTGACTTTC
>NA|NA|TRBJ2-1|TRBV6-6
CASSGDLPHEQFF
TGTGCCAGCAGTGGGGACCTCCCACATGAGCAGTTCTTC
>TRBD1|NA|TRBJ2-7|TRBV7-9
CASRSGQGDEQYF
TGTGCCAGCAGGTCGGGACAGGGAGACGAGCAGTACTTC
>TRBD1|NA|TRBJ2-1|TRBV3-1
CASSPAGGQGVDEQFF
TGTGCCAGCAGCCCAGCGGGGGGACAGGGGGTAGATGAGCAGTTCTTC
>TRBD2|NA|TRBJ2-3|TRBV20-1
CSAPSASGGFTDTQYF
TGCAGTGCTCCGTCCGCTAGCGGGGGGTTTACAGATACGCAGTATTTT
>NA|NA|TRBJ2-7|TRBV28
CASRQQVYEQYF
TGTGCCAGCAGACAACAGGTTTACGAGCAGTACTTC
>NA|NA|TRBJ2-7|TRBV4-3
CASSVDRTSSYEQYF
TGCGCCAGCAGCGTAGACAGGACTAGCTCCTACGAGCAGTACTTC
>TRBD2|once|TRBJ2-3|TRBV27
CASSAGLAADTRYF
TGTGCCAGCAGTGCGGGACTAGCGGCAGATACGCGGTATTTT
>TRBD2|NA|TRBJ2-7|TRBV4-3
CASSQELAGGIGTEQYF
TGCGCCAGCAGCCAAGAACTAGCGGGGGGCATCGGTACCGAGCAGTACTTC
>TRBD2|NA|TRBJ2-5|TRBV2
CASERDQETQYF
TGTGCAAGCGAGCGGGATCAAGAGACCCAGTACTTC